This T cell receptor (beta chain) was obtained from a study of blood T cell repertoires in COVID-19. Study information: Acute-phase and convalescent COVID-19 samples originated in the United States, Italy and Spain. Sources were T cells, B-cell-depleted T cells, or PBMCs; the material itself was cDNA or gDNA.

Original processing notes: Counts of nucleated cells, estimated from reference gene primer amplification, were obtained. The table came from immunoSEQ multiplex PCR; TCRdb's copy has only in-frame clones and leaves some out. V, J and clone size were drawn from that table, and D and trimming were deduced from the DNA. The sample lists about 290,000 clones; around 86% were seen once. Trimming took 5 bases from V and 0 from J; bases not matched to a gene: 6. The CDR3 runs to 16 residues. Germline CDR1 SGHAT, CDR2 FQNNGV. The sample taken for sequencing was peripheral blood. The chain combines TRBV11-2 with TRBJ2-1, with TRBD2 matching over 8 bases. The sequence was collected from a woman aged 40 to 50 who had recovered from COVID-19. The CDR3 here is CASSHKSGSSYNEQFF. The CDR3 bases are TGTGCCAGCAGCCACAAAAGCGGGAGCTCCTACAATGAGCAGTTCTTC.